This is a list of T cell receptor beta chains from one sample in a study of CD8 T cells in Susac syndrome. TCRdb itself ran the immunoSEQ multiplex PCR reads through MiXCR, one entry per CDR3 protein. The repertoire consists of some 110,000 distinct CDR3 sequences, with 96% occurring once and the leading ten covering less than 0.15%. Sequencing was performed on CD4+ T cells from PBMCs. These receptor sequences come from a human donor with Susac syndrome. CDR3s include the opening cysteine and the closing phenylalanine or tryptophan. Fields, in order: V gene, CDR3 protein.

V gene: TRBV5-1
CDR3 protein: CASAGGPEQYF

V gene: TRBV27
CDR3 protein: CASSVRGRTQYF

V gene: TRBV10-3
CDR3 protein: CATLQSSTDTQYF

V gene: TRBV7-9
CDR3 protein: CASSSGTGGGTQYF

V gene: TRBV28
CDR3 protein: CASRGLGGRAYNEQFF

V gene: TRBV2
CDR3 protein: CASSRTANYGYTF

V gene: TRBV5-1
CDR3 protein: CASRDSSGANVLTF

V gene: TRBV5-1
CDR3 protein: CASSDPGLAVSNEQFF

V gene: TRBV5-1
CDR3 protein: CASSLGLAAAYNEQFF

V gene: TRBV15
CDR3 protein: CATSRDPPAAEETQYF

V gene: TRBV7-6
CDR3 protein: CASSRAGSGDTQYF

V gene: TRBV20-1
CDR3 protein: CSAEGGLGNQPQHF

V gene: TRBV9
CDR3 protein: CASSVAPQETQYF

V gene: TRBV11-1
CDR3 protein: CASTPYPGQSFSYEQYF

V gene: TRBV20-1
CDR3 protein: CSARMGLSNQPQHF

V gene: TRBV11-2
CDR3 protein: CASSWGRKLYEQYF

V gene: TRBV5-1
CDR3 protein: CASSLLGRPNQPQHF

V gene: TRBV12-3/TRBV12-4
CDR3 protein: CASSRKETQYF

V gene: TRBV6-1
CDR3 protein: CASSDGRATYNEQFF

V gene: TRBV20-1
CDR3 protein: CSARDGQFYSNQPQHF

V gene: TRBV20-1
CDR3 protein: CSAREGQRANYGYTF

V gene: TRBV29-1
CDR3 protein: CSVGQGSQPQHF

V gene: TRBV15
CDR3 protein: CATSRDPTGGRYGYTF